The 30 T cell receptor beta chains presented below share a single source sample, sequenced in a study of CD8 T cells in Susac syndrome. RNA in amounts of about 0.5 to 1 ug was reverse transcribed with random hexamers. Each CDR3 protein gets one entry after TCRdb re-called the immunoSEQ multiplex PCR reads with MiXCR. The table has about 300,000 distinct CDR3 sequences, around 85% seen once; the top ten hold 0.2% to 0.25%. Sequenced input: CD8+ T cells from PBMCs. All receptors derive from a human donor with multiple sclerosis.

CDR3 bases: TGTGCCAGCAGTTACTCGCCATCGACAGGGAATGAAAAACTGTTTTTT. It codes for CASSYSPSTGNEKLFF. This chain uses TRBV6-5 with TRBJ1-4, with 7 bases that match TRBD1. Germline assignment: CDR1 MNHEY and CDR2 SVGAGI. The junction had 6 bases not matched to a gene; V was cut back by 0 bases and J by 5 bases. This CDR3 spans 16 amino acids.

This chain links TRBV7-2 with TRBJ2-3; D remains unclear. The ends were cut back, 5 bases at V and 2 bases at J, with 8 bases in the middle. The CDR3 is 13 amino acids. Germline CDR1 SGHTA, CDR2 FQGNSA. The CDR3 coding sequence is TGTGCCAGCAGCCCCTTGACCACAGATACGCAGTATTTT. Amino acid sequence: CASSPLTTDTQYF.

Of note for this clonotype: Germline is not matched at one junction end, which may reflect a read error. CDR3 loop: CASSLGLAGGREQYF. CDR3 nucleotide sequence: TGTGCCAGCAGCCTAGGACTAGCGGGAGGGCGCGAGCAGTACTTC. This rearrangement joins TRBV13 to TRBJ2-7; 15 bases fit TRBD2. From germline, CDR1 is PRHDT and CDR2 FYEKMQ (reference sequence). The length of the CDR3 is 15 residues.

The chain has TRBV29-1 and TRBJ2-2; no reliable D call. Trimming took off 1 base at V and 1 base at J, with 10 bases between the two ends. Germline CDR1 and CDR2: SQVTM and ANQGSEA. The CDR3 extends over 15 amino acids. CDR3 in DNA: TGCAGCGTTGAAGCGGGCGCAAGGAACACCGGGGAGCTGTTTTTT. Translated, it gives CSVEAGARNTGELFF.

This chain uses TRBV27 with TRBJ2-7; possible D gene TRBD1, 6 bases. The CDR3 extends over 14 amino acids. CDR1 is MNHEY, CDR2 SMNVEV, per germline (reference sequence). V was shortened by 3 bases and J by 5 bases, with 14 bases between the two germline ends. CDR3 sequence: CASSLGQGFNEQYF. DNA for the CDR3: TGTGCCAGCAGTTTGGGTCAGGGGTTCAACGAGCAGTACTTC.

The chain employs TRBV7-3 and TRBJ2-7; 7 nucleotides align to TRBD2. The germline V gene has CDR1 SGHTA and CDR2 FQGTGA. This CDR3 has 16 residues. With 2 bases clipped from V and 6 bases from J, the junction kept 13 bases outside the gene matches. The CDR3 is CASSLGPASGFFEQYF. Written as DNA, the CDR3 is TGTGCCAGCAGCTTAGGTCCCGCTAGCGGTTTCTTCGAGCAGTACTTC.

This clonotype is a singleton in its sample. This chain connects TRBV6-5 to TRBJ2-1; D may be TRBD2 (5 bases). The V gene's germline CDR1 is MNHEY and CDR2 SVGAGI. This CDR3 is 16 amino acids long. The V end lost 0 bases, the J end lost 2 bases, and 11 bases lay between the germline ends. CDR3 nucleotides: TGTGCCAGCAGTTACTCGGGAGCGGAGGCCTACAATGAGCAGTTCTTC. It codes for CASSYSGAEAYNEQFF.

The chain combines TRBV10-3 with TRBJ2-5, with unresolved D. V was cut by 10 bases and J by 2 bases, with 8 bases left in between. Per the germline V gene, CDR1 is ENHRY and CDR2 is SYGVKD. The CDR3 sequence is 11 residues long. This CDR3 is CATEEQETQYF. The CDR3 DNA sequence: TGTGCCACCGAGGAGCAAGAGACCCAGTACTTC.

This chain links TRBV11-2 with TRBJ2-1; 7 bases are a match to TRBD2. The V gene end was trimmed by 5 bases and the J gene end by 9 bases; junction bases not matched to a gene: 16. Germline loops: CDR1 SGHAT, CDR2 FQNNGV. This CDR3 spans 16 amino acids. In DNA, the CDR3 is TGTGCCAGCAGCGGTAAGACTAGCTCGTATACCTTTGAGCAGTTCTTC. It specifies CASSGKTSSYTFEQFF.

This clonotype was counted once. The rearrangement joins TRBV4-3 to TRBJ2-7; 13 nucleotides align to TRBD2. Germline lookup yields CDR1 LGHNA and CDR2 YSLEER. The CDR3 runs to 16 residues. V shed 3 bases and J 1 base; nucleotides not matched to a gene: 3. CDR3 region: CASSQSGLAGSYEQYF. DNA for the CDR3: TGCGCCAGCAGCCAGTCGGGACTAGCGGGGTCCTACGAGCAGTACTTC.

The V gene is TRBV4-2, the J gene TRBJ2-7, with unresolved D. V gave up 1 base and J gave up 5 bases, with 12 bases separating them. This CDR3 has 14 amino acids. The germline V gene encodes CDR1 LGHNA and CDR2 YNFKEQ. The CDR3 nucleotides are TGTGCCAGCAGCCAAGCGGGTCCCGGAGACGAGCAGTACTTC. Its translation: CASSQAGPGDEQYF.

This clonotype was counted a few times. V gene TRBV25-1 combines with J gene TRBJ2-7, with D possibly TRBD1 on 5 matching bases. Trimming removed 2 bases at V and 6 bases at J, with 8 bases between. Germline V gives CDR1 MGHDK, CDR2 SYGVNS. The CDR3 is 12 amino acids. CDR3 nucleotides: TGTGCCAGCAGTGAAAGGCAGGGCGAGCAGTACTTC. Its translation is CASSERQGEQYF.

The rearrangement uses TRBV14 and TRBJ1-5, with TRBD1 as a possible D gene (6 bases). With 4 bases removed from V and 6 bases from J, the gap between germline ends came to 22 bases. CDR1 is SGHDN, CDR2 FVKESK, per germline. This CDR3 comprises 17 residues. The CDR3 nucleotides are TGTGCCAGCAGCCGCCCCGGGACAAGTGTCACCTTTCAGCCCCAGCATTTT. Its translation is CASSRPGTSVTFQPQHF.

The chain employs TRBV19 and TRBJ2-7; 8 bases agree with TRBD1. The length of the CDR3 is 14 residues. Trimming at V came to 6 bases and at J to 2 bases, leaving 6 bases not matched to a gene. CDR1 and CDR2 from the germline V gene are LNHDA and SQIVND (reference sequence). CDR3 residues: CASSPGQAAYEQYF. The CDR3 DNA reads TGTGCCAGTAGCCCGGGACAGGCGGCCTACGAGCAGTACTTC.

The CDR3 DNA reads as TGTGCCAGCAGTATCATAGCGGGAGAGGATGAGCAGTTCTTC. Its protein is CASSIIAGEDEQFF. V is TRBV28 and J is TRBJ2-1; 9 nucleotides line up with TRBD2. This CDR3 comprises 14 residues. With 5 bases clipped from V and 8 bases from J, the junction kept 7 bases outside the gene matches. The germline V gene encodes CDR1 MDHEN and CDR2 SYDVKM. Together with reference TRBV28 and TRBJ2-1, the CDR3 gives the full variable domain: DVKVTQSSRYLVKRTGEKVFLECVQDMDHENMFWYRQDPGLGLRLIYFSYDVKMKEKGDIPEGYSVSREKKERFSLILESASTNQTSMYLCASSIIAGEDEQFFGPGTRLTVL.

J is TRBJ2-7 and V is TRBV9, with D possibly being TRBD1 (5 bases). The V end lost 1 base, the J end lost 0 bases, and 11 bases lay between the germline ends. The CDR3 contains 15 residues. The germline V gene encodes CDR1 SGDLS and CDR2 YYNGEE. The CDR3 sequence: CASSVSPGPSYEQYF. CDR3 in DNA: TGTGCCAGCAGCGTATCTCCAGGGCCCTCCTACGAGCAGTACTTC.

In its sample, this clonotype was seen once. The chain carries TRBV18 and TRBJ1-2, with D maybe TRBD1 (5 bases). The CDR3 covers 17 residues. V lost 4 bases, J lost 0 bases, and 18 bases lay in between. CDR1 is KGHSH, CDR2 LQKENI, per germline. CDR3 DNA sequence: TGTGCCAGCTCACAGGAGAGGAAACAGGACCCTAACTATGGCTACACCTTC. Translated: CASSQERKQDPNYGYTF.

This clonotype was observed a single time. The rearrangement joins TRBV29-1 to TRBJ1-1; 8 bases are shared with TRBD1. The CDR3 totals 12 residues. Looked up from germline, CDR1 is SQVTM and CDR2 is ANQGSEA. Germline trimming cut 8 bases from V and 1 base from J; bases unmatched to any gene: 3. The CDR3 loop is CSFGQGNTEAFF. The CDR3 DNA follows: TGCAGCTTTGGACAGGGGAACACTGAAGCTTTCTTT.

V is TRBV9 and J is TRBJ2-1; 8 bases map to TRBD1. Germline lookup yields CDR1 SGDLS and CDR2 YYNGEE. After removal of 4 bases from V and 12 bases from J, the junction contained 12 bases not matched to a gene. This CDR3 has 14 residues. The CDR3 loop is CASSNRDRFVGQFF. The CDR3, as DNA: TGTGCCAGCAGCAACCGGGACAGGTTCGTTGGGCAGTTCTTC.

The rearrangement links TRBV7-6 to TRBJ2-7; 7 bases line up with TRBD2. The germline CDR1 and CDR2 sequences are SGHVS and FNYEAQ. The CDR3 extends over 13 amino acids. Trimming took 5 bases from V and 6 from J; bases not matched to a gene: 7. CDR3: CASSPSGGFEQYF. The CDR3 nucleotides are TGTGCCAGCAGCCCCTCGGGAGGTTTCGAGCAGTACTTC. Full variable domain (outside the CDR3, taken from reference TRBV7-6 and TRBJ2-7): GAGVSQSPRYKVTKRGQDVALRCDPISGHVSLYWYRQALGQGPEFLTYFNYEAQQDKSGLPNDRFSAERPEGSISTLTIQRTEQRDSAMYRCASSPSGGFEQYFGPGTRLTVT.

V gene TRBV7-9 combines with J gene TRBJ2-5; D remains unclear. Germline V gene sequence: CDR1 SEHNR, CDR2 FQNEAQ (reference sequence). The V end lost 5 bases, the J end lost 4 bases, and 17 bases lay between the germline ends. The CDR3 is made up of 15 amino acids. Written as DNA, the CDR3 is TGTGCCAGCAGCACCCGTAGGTGGTTCGCAGAGACCCAGTACTTC. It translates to CASSTRRWFAETQYF.

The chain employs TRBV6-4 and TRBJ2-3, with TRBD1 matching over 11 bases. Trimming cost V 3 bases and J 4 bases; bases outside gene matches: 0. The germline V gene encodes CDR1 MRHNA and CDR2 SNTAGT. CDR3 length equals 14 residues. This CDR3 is CASSEGQGADTQYF. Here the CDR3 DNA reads TGTGCCAGCAGTGAGGGACAGGGGGCAGATACGCAGTATTTT.

CDR3 sequence reads: CASSLGRRTEAFF. The CDR3 DNA sequence: TGTGCCAGCAGCCTCGGGAGGCGTACTGAAGCTTTCTTT. The chain recombines TRBV5-6 with TRBJ1-1; D remains unclear. The CDR3 loop spans 13 amino acids. Germline V gene lookup returns CDR1 SGHDT and CDR2 YYEEEE. V was trimmed by 4 bases and J by 5 bases, leaving 12 bases between them. The complete variable domain, with remaining parts taken from reference TRBV5-6 and TRBJ1-1, reads DAGVTQSPTHLIKTRGQQVTLRCSPKSGHDTVSWYQQALGQGPQFIFQYYEEEERQRGNFPDRFSGHQFPNYSSELNVNALLLGDSALYLCASSLGRRTEAFFGQGTRLTVV.

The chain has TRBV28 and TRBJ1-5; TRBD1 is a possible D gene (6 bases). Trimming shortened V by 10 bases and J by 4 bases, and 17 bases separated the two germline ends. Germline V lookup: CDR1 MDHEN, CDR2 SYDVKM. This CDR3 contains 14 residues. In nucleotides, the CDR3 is TGTGCCAACAAAGCACAGGGCAGTAATCAGCCCCAGCATTTT. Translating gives CANKAQGSNQPQHF.

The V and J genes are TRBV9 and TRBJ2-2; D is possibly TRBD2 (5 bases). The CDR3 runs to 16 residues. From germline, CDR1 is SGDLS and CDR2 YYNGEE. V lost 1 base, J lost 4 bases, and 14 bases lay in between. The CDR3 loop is CASSVLEGGPTGELFF. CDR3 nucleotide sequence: TGTGCCAGCAGCGTATTAGAGGGCGGGCCCACCGGGGAGCTGTTTTTT.

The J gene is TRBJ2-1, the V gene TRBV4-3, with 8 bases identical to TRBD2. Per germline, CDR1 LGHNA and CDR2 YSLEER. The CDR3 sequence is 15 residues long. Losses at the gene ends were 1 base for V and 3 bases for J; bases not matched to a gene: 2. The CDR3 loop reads CASSQGSGVYNEQFF. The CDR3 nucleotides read TGCGCCAGCAGCCAAGGTAGCGGGGTCTACAATGAGCAGTTCTTC.

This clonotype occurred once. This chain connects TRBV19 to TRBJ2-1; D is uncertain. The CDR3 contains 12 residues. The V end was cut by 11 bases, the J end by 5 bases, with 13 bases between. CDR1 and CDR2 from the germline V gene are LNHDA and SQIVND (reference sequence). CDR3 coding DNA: TGTGCCGTCAACAGCGTAAACAATGAGCAGTTCTTC. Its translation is CAVNSVNNEQFF.

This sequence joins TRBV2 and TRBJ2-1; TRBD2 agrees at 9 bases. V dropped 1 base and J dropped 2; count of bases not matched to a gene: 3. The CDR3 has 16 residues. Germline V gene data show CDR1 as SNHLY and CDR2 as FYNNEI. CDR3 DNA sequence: TGTGCCAGCAGTGAAGGACTAGCGGCCACCTACAATGAGCAGTTCTTC. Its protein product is CASSEGLAATYNEQFF.

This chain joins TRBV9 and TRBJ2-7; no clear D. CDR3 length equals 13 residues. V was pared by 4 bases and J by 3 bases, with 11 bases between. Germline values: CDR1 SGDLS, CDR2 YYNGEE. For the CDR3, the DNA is TGTGCCAGCAGCCCCGGGCGCTTCTACGAGCAGTACTTC. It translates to CASSPGRFYEQYF.

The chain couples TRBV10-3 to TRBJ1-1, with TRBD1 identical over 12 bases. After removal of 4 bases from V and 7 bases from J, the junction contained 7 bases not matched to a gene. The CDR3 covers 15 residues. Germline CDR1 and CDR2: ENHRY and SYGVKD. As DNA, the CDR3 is TGTGCCATCAGTGTTTCCGGGACAGGGGGCTATGAAGCTTTCTTT. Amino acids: CAISVSGTGGYEAFF.